Each of the 10 T cell receptor beta chains below was sequenced from the same sample in a study of metastatic and nonmetastatic thyroid tumors. There were no patients who had received any treatment before thyroid surgery. MiXCR reprocessed the PCR reads for TCRdb. Of about 26,000 clones listed, approximately 24% are singletons. What was sequenced was blood. Receptors originate from a female donor with papillary thyroid cancer or a benign thyroid nodule (not recorded which). Some clones in this sample may be carry-over from other donors' samples.

The chain is built from TRBV19 and TRBJ1-1, with no clear D. This CDR3 is 13 amino acids long. V shed 5 bases and J shed 1 base, with 8 bases lying between them. Looked up from germline, CDR1 is LNHDA and CDR2 is SQIVND (reference sequence). CDR3 in DNA: TGTGCCAGTAGTTATAAAGCGAACACTGAAGCTTTCTTT. Protein: CASSYKANTEAFF.

Only a few counts were recorded for this clone. V and J are TRBV12-3 or TRBV12-4 and TRBJ2-1, with 7 bases fitting TRBD2. This CDR3 is built from 15 residues. With V trimmed by 7 bases and J by 7 bases, 13 bases remained unmatched. The DNA of the CDR3 is TGTGCCAGCACCGTGTCCGGACTAGACGCGAATGAGCAGTTCTTC. It is translated as CASTVSGLDANEQFF.

This clone was recorded many times. This rearrangement joins TRBV27 to TRBJ1-5; 7 nucleotides line up with TRBD1. Unmatched junction bases numbered 5, after V lost 6 bases and J lost 3 bases. Germline-derived CDR1 and CDR2 are MNHEY and SMNVEV (reference sequence). The length of the CDR3 is 14 residues. CDR3 protein: CASSRDSDNQPQHF. CDR3 sequence (DNA): TGTGCCAGCAGCCGGGACAGCGACAATCAGCCCCAGCATTTT.

In its sample, this clone was seen a few times. The genes are TRBV10-2 and TRBJ2-3; 7 nucleotides match TRBD2. The germline V gene has CDR1 WSHSY and CDR2 SAAADI. Trimming removed 2 bases from V and 1 base from J; junction bases left unmatched: 3. The CDR3 extends over 15 amino acids. The CDR3, as DNA: TGCGCCAGCAGTGAGGAGGGGAGGGGCACAGATACGCAGTATTTT. Residues: CASSEEGRGTDTQYF.

The V call is TRBV18, the J call TRBJ2-7; the D is unclear. CDR1 and CDR2 from the germline V gene are KGHSH and LQKENI. Deletions cut 3 bases from V and 2 bases from J, with 8 bases between. This CDR3 spans 13 amino acids. CDR3 bases: TGTGCCAGCTCACCTATTGGAACCTACGAGCAGTACTTC. Translation: CASSPIGTYEQYF. The full variable domain, its missing parts supplied by reference TRBV18 and TRBJ2-7, is NAGVMQNPRHLVRRRGQEARLRCSPMKGHSHVYWYRQLPEEGLKFMVYLQKENIIDESGMPKERFSAEFPKEGPSILRIQQVVRGDSAAYFCASSPIGTYEQYFGPGTRLTVT.

The CDR3 DNA reads TGTGCCAGCAGTTACGGAGATACACGGATCCAAGAGACCCAGTACTTC. Translated: CASSYGDTRIQETQYF. The chain joins TRBV6-2 or TRBV6-3 to TRBJ2-5; D unresolved. The length of the CDR3 is 16 residues. Germline V gene lookup returns CDR1 MNHEY and CDR2 SVGEGT. Trimming removed 2 bases from V and 1 base from J, with 14 bases in between.

This clone came up a few times. The chain is built from TRBV19 and TRBJ2-1, with no clear D. The CDR3 runs to 11 residues. From germline, CDR1 is LNHDA and CDR2 SQIVND (reference sequence). Trimming left V 1 base short and J 9 bases short, with 4 bases between. CDR3 sequence reads: CASSIGPEQFF. For the CDR3, the DNA is TGTGCCAGTAGTATAGGTCCTGAGCAGTTCTTC.

This clone was observed at least ten times. This chain links TRBV18 with TRBJ1-1, with TRBD1 matching 8 bases. The length of the CDR3 is 13 residues. Germline CDR1 is KGHSH and CDR2 is LQKENI. The ends lost 6 bases at V and 4 bases at J; junction bases unmatched: 4. CDR3 DNA: TGTGCCAGCTCTACAGGGGGTGCCACTGAAGCTTTCTTT. It is translated as CASSTGGATEAFF.

This clone occurred once. The gene calls are TRBV20-1 and TRBJ2-7; 9 nucleotides match TRBD2. Germline CDR1 reads DFQATT; CDR2 reads SNEGSKA (reference sequence). The CDR3 contains 15 residues. The V segment lost 5 bases and the J segment 5 bases; nucleotides outside the gene matches: 13. For the CDR3, the DNA is TGCAGTGCTTACCCTGCTTCTCTAGCGGGGAACGAGCAGTACTTC. It yields the protein CSAYPASLAGNEQYF.

The V call is TRBV30, the J call TRBJ1-6, with a weak D call TRBD1 (5 bases). Trimming removed 0 bases at V and 6 bases at J, with 15 bases between. Germline V CDR1 and CDR2: GTSNPN, SVGIG (reference sequence). The CDR3 contains 16 residues. DNA of the CDR3: TGTGCCTGGAGTGTACTCGGGACGCGGGGTAATTCACCCCTCCACTTT. Its protein product is CAWSVLGTRGNSPLHF.